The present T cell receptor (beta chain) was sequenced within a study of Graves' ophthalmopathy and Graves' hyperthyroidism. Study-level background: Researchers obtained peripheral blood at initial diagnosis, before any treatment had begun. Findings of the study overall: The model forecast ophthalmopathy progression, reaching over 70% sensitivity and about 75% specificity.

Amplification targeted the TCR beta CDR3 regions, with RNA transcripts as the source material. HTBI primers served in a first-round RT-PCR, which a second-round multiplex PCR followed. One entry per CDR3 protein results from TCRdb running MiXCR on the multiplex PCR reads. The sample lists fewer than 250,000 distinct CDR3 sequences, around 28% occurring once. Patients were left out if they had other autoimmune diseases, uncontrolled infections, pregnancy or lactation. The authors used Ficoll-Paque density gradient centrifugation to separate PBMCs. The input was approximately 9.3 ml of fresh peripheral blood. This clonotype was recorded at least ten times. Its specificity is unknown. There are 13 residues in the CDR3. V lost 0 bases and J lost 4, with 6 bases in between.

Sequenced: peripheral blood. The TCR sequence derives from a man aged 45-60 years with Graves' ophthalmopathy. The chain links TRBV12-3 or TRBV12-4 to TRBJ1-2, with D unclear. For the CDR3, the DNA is TGTGCCAGCAGTTTAGCCGAGGGCTATGGCTACACCTTC. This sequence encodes CASSLAEGYGYTF.